The rows below give T cell receptor beta chains drawn from one sample of a study of CD8+ T cells in alopecia areata. TCRdb keeps only in-frame clones here, not all; method: immunoSEQ multiplex PCR. The top ten clones hold 12% to 15% of a sample with approximately 150,000 clones, approximately 60% of them seen once. The sequenced sample was CD4+ T cells sorted from blood, obtained at week 24, from a patient treated with tofacitinib. The receptors stem from a human donor with alopecia areata. Each CDR3 is given with its conserved first and last residue. The D gene is left open where the match is weak. Not every row has a clone size; where given, it reads once, few, many or a size class.

clone_size: few
v_call: TRBV18
j_call: TRBJ2-7
d_call: -
cdr3_aa: CASSDSNGYEQYF
cdr3_nt: TGTGCCAGCTCAGATTCTAACGGGTACGAGCAGTACTTC

clone_size: -
v_call: TRBV9
j_call: TRBJ2-5
d_call: TRBD2
cdr3_aa: CASSDGTSGETQYF
cdr3_nt: TGTGCCAGCAGCGACGGGACTAGCGGAGAGACCCAGTACTTC

clone_size: -
v_call: TRBV29-1
j_call: TRBJ2-7
d_call: -
cdr3_aa: CSVSGVRGYEQYF
cdr3_nt: TGCAGCGTCTCCGGGGTGAGGGGCTACGAGCAGTACTTC

clone_size: once
v_call: TRBV11-1
j_call: TRBJ2-3
d_call: TRBD2
cdr3_aa: CASSAYGTSEADTQYF
cdr3_nt: TGTGCCAGCAGCGCTTACGGGACTAGCGAAGCAGATACGCAGTATTTT

clone_size: once
v_call: TRBV6-6
j_call: TRBJ1-6
d_call: -
cdr3_aa: CASSYGPGAPLHF
cdr3_nt: TGTGCCAGCAGTTACGGGCCAGGTGCACCCCTCCACTTT

clone_size: once
v_call: TRBV15
j_call: TRBJ2-3
d_call: TRBD2
cdr3_aa: CATLGLAGARLGTQYF
cdr3_nt: TGTGCCACCCTGGGACTAGCGGGGGCCCGCCTCGGGACGCAGTATTTT

clone_size: -
v_call: TRBV4-2
j_call: TRBJ2-7
d_call: -
cdr3_aa: CASSHVTDGGVQYF
cdr3_nt: TGTGCCAGCAGCCACGTCACTGATGGTGGTGTGCAGTACTTC

clone_size: -
v_call: TRBV5-1
j_call: TRBJ1-1
d_call: -
cdr3_aa: CASSFAQGNTEAFF
cdr3_nt: TGCGCCAGCAGCTTCGCACAGGGGAACACTGAAGCTTTCTTT

clone_size: -
v_call: TRBV30
j_call: TRBJ2-1
d_call: -
cdr3_aa: CAWREGVSTYNEQFF
cdr3_nt: TGTGCCTGGAGAGAGGGGGTCTCCACCTACAATGAGCAGTTCTTC

clone_size: few
v_call: TRBV29-1
j_call: TRBJ2-5
d_call: -
cdr3_aa: CSVSTSQETQYF
cdr3_nt: TGCAGCGTTTCAACATCCCAAGAGACCCAGTACTTC

clone_size: -
v_call: TRBV29-1
j_call: TRBJ1-5
d_call: -
cdr3_aa: CSVEENSNQPQHF
cdr3_nt: TGCAGCGTTGAAGAGAATAGCAATCAGCCCCAGCATTTT

clone_size: -
v_call: TRBV7-7
j_call: TRBJ2-5
d_call: TRBD2
cdr3_aa: CASSPGTSRQETQYF
cdr3_nt: TGTGCTAGCAGCCCAGGGACTAGCCGCCAAGAGACCCAGTACTTC

clone_size: once
v_call: TRBV19
j_call: TRBJ1-2
d_call: -
cdr3_aa: CASSRGAGLYGYTF
cdr3_nt: TGTGCCAGTAGTCGCGGGGCAGGTCTCTATGGCTACACCTTC

clone_size: few
v_call: TRBV29-1
j_call: TRBJ1-1
d_call: TRBD1
cdr3_aa: CSVRGQADTEAFF
cdr3_nt: TGCAGCGTAAGAGGACAGGCGGACACTGAAGCTTTCTTT

clone_size: -
v_call: TRBV7-9
j_call: TRBJ2-6
d_call: TRBD1
cdr3_aa: CASSLDRGASGANVLTF
cdr3_nt: TGTGCCAGCAGCTTAGACAGGGGGGCCTCTGGGGCCAACGTCCTGACTTTC

clone_size: few
v_call: TRBV5-6
j_call: TRBJ1-5
d_call: TRBD1
cdr3_aa: CASSWGQGRNQPQHF
cdr3_nt: TGTGCCAGCAGCTGGGGACAGGGTAGGAATCAGCCCCAGCATTTT

clone_size: once
v_call: TRBV5-6
j_call: TRBJ1-5
d_call: -
cdr3_aa: CASSLAPLGNQPQHF
cdr3_nt: TGTGCCAGCAGCTTGGCCCCTCTGGGCAATCAGCCCCAGCATTTT

clone_size: -
v_call: TRBV27
j_call: TRBJ2-7
d_call: TRBD1
cdr3_aa: CASSLTETGGYEQYF
cdr3_nt: TGTGCCAGCAGTCTAACCGAGACAGGGGGCTACGAGCAGTACTTC

clone_size: -
v_call: TRBV27
j_call: TRBJ2-5
d_call: -
cdr3_aa: CASSLSKVAETQYF
cdr3_nt: TGTGCCAGCAGTTTATCAAAGGTGGCGGAGACCCAGTACTTC

clone_size: -
v_call: TRBV30
j_call: TRBJ2-5
d_call: TRBD2
cdr3_aa: CAWSVGPGGKTQYF
cdr3_nt: TGTGCCTGGAGTGTCGGTCCCGGGGGGAAGACCCAGTACTTC

clone_size: -
v_call: TRBV15
j_call: TRBJ1-1
d_call: -
cdr3_aa: CATSPRANTEAFF
cdr3_nt: TGTGCCACCAGCCCGCGGGCGAACACTGAAGCTTTCTTT

clone_size: few
v_call: TRBV10-3
j_call: TRBJ2-3
d_call: TRBD1
cdr3_aa: CATRSGTGADTQYF
cdr3_nt: TGTGCCACCAGGTCCGGGACAGGGGCCGATACGCAGTATTTT

clone_size: -
v_call: TRBV6-5
j_call: TRBJ1-2
d_call: -
cdr3_aa: CASSYGGVCTF
cdr3_nt: TGTGCCAGCAGTTACGGTGGCGTTTGCACCTTC

clone_size: -
v_call: TRBV29-1
j_call: TRBJ2-5
d_call: -
cdr3_aa: CSVDWYQETQYF
cdr3_nt: TGCAGCGTTGATTGGTACCAAGAGACCCAGTACTTC

clone_size: -
v_call: TRBV5-1
j_call: TRBJ2-3
d_call: TRBD1
cdr3_aa: CASSLEGTGAADTQYF
cdr3_nt: TGCGCCAGCAGCTTGGAAGGGACAGGGGCAGCAGATACGCAGTATTTT

clone_size: -
v_call: TRBV19
j_call: TRBJ1-2
d_call: -
cdr3_aa: CASSRQGYGYTF
cdr3_nt: TGTGCCAGTAGTCGGCAGGGTTATGGCTACACCTTC

clone_size: -
v_call: TRBV29-1
j_call: TRBJ1-5
d_call: -
cdr3_aa: CSVRGQPQHF
cdr3_nt: TGCAGCGTTCGAGGGCAGCCCCAGCATTTT

clone_size: -
v_call: TRBV27
j_call: TRBJ1-2
d_call: -
cdr3_aa: CASGEKGSSGYTF
cdr3_nt: TGTGCCAGCGGGGAAAAGGGGTCCTCTGGCTACACCTTC

clone_size: -
v_call: TRBV5-6
j_call: TRBJ2-5
d_call: TRBD2
cdr3_aa: CASSLVETAGEYF
cdr3_nt: TGTGCCAGCAGCTTGGTAGAGACCGCGGGGGAGTACTTC

clone_size: -
v_call: TRBV29-1
j_call: TRBJ2-3
d_call: TRBD2
cdr3_aa: CSVLGASGAPDTQYF
cdr3_nt: TGCAGCGTTCTGGGGGCTAGCGGGGCCCCGGATACGCAGTATTTT

clone_size: -
v_call: TRBV29-1
j_call: TRBJ2-2
d_call: TRBD2
cdr3_aa: CSVDTSGATGELFF
cdr3_nt: TGCAGCGTAGACACTAGCGGGGCCACCGGGGAGCTGTTTTTT

clone_size: -
v_call: TRBV28
j_call: TRBJ1-5
d_call: TRBD1
cdr3_aa: CASTSRGTGGGNQPQHF
cdr3_nt: TGTGCCAGCACTTCACGCGGGACAGGGGGGGGCAATCAGCCCCAGCATTTT

clone_size: few
v_call: TRBV29-1
j_call: TRBJ1-5
d_call: TRBD1
cdr3_aa: CSVSGGSGNQPQHF
cdr3_nt: TGCAGCGTTTCAGGGGGCAGTGGCAATCAGCCCCAGCATTTT

clone_size: -
v_call: TRBV18
j_call: TRBJ1-1
d_call: -
cdr3_aa: CASSPGREEAFF
cdr3_nt: TGTGCCAGCTCACCAGGCAGGGAAGAAGCTTTCTTT

clone_size: -
v_call: TRBV30
j_call: TRBJ1-6
d_call: -
cdr3_aa: CAWSVNPPNSPLHF
cdr3_nt: TGTGCCTGGAGTGTAAACCCCCCGAATTCACCCCTCCACTTT

clone_size: -
v_call: TRBV29-1
j_call: TRBJ1-1
d_call: TRBD1
cdr3_aa: CSVEGGGTVNTEAFF
cdr3_nt: TGCAGCGTTGAAGGGGGAGGGACAGTGAACACTGAAGCTTTCTTT

clone_size: -
v_call: TRBV27
j_call: TRBJ2-7
d_call: -
cdr3_aa: CASSLVVGGSYEQYF
cdr3_nt: TGTGCCAGCAGTTTAGTAGTTGGGGGCTCCTACGAGCAGTACTTC

clone_size: -
v_call: TRBV30
j_call: TRBJ2-3
d_call: -
cdr3_aa: CAWTLADTQYF
cdr3_nt: TGTGCCTGGACCCTGGCAGATACGCAGTATTTT

clone_size: -
v_call: TRBV18
j_call: TRBJ2-3
d_call: -
cdr3_aa: CASSITDTQYF
cdr3_nt: TGTGCCAGCTCAATCACAGATACGCAGTATTTT

clone_size: -
v_call: TRBV30
j_call: TRBJ2-5
d_call: TRBD1
cdr3_aa: CAWVTTGTETQYF
cdr3_nt: TGTGCCTGGGTAACGACAGGGACAGAGACCCAGTACTTC

clone_size: once
v_call: TRBV27
j_call: TRBJ1-2
d_call: -
cdr3_aa: CASTDRVGGYTF
cdr3_nt: TGTGCCAGCACGGATAGGGTAGGCGGCTACACCTTC

clone_size: -
v_call: TRBV4-1
j_call: TRBJ2-5
d_call: -
cdr3_aa: CASSQAPTGTAETQYF
cdr3_nt: TGCGCCAGCAGCCAAGCACCCACAGGGACGGCAGAGACCCAGTACTTC

clone_size: few
v_call: TRBV30
j_call: TRBJ2-6
d_call: -
cdr3_aa: CAWDSGANVLTF
cdr3_nt: TGTGCCTGGGACTCTGGGGCCAACGTCCTGACTTTC

clone_size: few
v_call: TRBV6-5
j_call: TRBJ2-7
d_call: TRBD2
cdr3_aa: CASRLAGGPNEQYF
cdr3_nt: TGTGCCAGCAGACTAGCGGGGGGGCCCAACGAGCAGTACTTC

clone_size: -
v_call: TRBV18
j_call: TRBJ1-5
d_call: -
cdr3_aa: CASSGTEHQPQHF
cdr3_nt: TGTGCCAGCTCAGGTACGGAACATCAGCCCCAGCATTTT

clone_size: few
v_call: TRBV19
j_call: TRBJ1-5
d_call: -
cdr3_aa: CASSIGGGGQPQHF
cdr3_nt: TGTGCCAGTAGTATAGGGGGAGGTGGCCAGCCCCAGCATTTT

clone_size: -
v_call: TRBV28
j_call: TRBJ2-7
d_call: -
cdr3_aa: CATTGLAYEQYF
cdr3_nt: TGTGCCACCACAGGCCTCGCCTACGAGCAGTACTTC

clone_size: few
v_call: TRBV20-1
j_call: TRBJ2-7
d_call: -
cdr3_aa: CSARVDREQYF
cdr3_nt: TGCAGTGCTAGGGTCGACAGGGAGCAGTACTTC

clone_size: few
v_call: TRBV10-3
j_call: TRBJ2-1
d_call: -
cdr3_aa: CAISRTGRDNEQFF
cdr3_nt: TGTGCCATCAGCCGGACAGGGAGGGATAATGAGCAGTTCTTC

clone_size: few
v_call: TRBV30
j_call: TRBJ2-7
d_call: -
cdr3_aa: CAWSMGDRVSYEQYF
cdr3_nt: TGTGCCTGGAGCATGGGCGACAGAGTATCCTACGAGCAGTACTTC

clone_size: -
v_call: TRBV30
j_call: TRBJ2-3
d_call: TRBD2
cdr3_aa: CAWSGGLAGLDTQYF
cdr3_nt: TGTGCCTGGAGTGGCGGACTAGCGGGGTTAGATACGCAGTATTTT

clone_size: few
v_call: TRBV2
j_call: TRBJ1-5
d_call: -
cdr3_aa: CASSELNRNQPQHF
cdr3_nt: TGTGCCAGCAGTGAACTCAACCGCAATCAGCCCCAGCATTTT

clone_size: once
v_call: TRBV30
j_call: TRBJ1-6
d_call: -
cdr3_aa: CAVGPGLDNSPLHF
cdr3_nt: TGTGCCGTGGGACCGGGACTGGATAATTCACCCCTCCACTTT

clone_size: -
v_call: TRBV7-9
j_call: TRBJ2-1
d_call: -
cdr3_aa: CASSQQAGQFF
cdr3_nt: TGTGCCAGCAGCCAACAGGCGGGGCAGTTCTTC

clone_size: -
v_call: TRBV7-3
j_call: TRBJ2-3
d_call: -
cdr3_aa: CASSLGRGTQTTDTQYF
cdr3_nt: TGTGCCAGCAGCCTGGGGCGCGGGACCCAGACAACAGATACGCAGTATTTT

clone_size: -
v_call: TRBV18
j_call: TRBJ2-7
d_call: -
cdr3_aa: CASSEVPGSYEQYF
cdr3_nt: TGTGCCAGCTCAGAAGTCCCAGGGTCCTACGAGCAGTACTTC

clone_size: -
v_call: TRBV4-2
j_call: TRBJ2-5
d_call: -
cdr3_aa: CASSQDRGVGVTQYF
cdr3_nt: TGTGCCAGCAGCCAAGACAGGGGGGTCGGAGTGACCCAGTACTTC

clone_size: few
v_call: TRBV7-2
j_call: TRBJ2-7
d_call: -
cdr3_aa: CASSLRQSYEQYF
cdr3_nt: TGTGCCAGCAGCTTGCGACAGTCCTACGAGCAGTACTTC